Listed below are T cell receptor beta chains from one sample, sequenced in a study of CD8 T cells in Susac syndrome. TCRdb reprocessed the immunoSEQ multiplex PCR reads with MiXCR, giving one entry per CDR3 protein. The sample gives more than 150,000 distinct CDR3 sequences, around 95% of which show up once; 0.075% to 0.1% is in the top ten. Sample: CD4+ T cells from PBMCs. The receptors were sampled from a human donor with Susac syndrome. Both conserved end residues are part of each CDR3. Fields, in order: J gene, CDR3 length, D gene, V gene, CDR3 DNA, CDR3 protein. D genes are given only for firm matches.

>TRBJ2-5|13|.|TRBV20-1
TGCAGTGCTAGAGATGGGGCAAAAGAGACCCAGTACTTC
CSARDGAKETQYF
>TRBJ1-6|15|TRBD1|TRBV5-1
TGCGCCAGCAGCTACCTGACAGGGCCCAATTCACCCCTCCACTTT
CASSYLTGPNSPLHF
>TRBJ2-7|14|TRBD1|TRBV7-6
TGTGCCAGCAGCTTATTACAGGGGTATAACGAGCAGTACTTC
CASSLLQGYNEQYF
>TRBJ1-1|15|.|TRBV6-2/TRBV6-3
TGTGCCAGCAGTTACGGCGGGGTGGGCGACACTGAAGCTTTCTTT
CASSYGGVGDTEAFF
>TRBJ1-1|14|.|TRBV29-1
TGCAGCGTTGTGGACAGCTTGACGAACACTGAAGCTTTCTTT
CSVVDSLTNTEAFF
>TRBJ1-5|13|.|TRBV30
TGTGCCTGGACAGGGGAAAGTAATCAGCCCCAGCATTTT
CAWTGESNQPQHF
>TRBJ2-1|14|TRBD1|TRBV5-4
TGTGCCAGCAGCTACCGGGACAGGGGCGATGAGCAGTTCTTC
CASSYRDRGDEQFF
>TRBJ1-1|14|.|TRBV11-2
TGTGCCAGCAGCTTAGATCGGATTAGCACTGAAGCTTTCTTT
CASSLDRISTEAFF
>TRBJ2-5|13|TRBD2|TRBV29-1
TGCAGCGGCCTGGCGGGGGACCAAGAGACCCGGTACTTC
CSGLAGDQETRYF
>TRBJ1-2|17|TRBD1|TRBV12-3/TRBV12-4
TGTGCCAGCAGGGCGGGCCGACAGGGGGCTCTAAACTATGGCTACACCTTC
CASRAGRQGALNYGYTF